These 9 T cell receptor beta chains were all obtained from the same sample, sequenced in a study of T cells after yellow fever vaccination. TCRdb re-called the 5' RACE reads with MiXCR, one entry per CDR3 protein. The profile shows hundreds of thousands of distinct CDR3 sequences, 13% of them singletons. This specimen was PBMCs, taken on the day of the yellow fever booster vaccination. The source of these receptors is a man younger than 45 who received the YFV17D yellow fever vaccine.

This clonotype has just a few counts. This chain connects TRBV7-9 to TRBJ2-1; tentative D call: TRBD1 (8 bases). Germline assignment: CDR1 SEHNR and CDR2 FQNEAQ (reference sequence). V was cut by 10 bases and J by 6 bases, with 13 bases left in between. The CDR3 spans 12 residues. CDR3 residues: CAITGGANEQFF. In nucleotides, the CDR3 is TGTGCCATTACAGGGGGGGCCAATGAGCAGTTCTTC.

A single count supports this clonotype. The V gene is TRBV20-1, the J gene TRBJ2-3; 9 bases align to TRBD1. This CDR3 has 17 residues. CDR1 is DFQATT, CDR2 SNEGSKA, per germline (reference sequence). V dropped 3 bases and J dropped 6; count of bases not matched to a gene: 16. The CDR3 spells CSARDSLTGTGWDTQYF. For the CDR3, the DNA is TGCAGTGCTAGGGACTCGTTGACCGGGACAGGGTGGGATACGCAGTATTTT.

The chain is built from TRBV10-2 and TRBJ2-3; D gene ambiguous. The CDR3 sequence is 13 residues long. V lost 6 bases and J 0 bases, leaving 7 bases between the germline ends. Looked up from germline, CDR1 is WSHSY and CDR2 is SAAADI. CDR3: CASRVPSTDTQYF. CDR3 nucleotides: TGCGCCAGCAGAGTTCCCAGCACAGATACGCAGTATTTT.

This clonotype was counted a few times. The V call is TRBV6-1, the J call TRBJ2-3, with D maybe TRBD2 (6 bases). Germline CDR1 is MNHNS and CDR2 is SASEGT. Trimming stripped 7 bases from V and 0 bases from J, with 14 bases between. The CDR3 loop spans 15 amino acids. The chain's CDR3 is CASTVSGSSTDTQYF. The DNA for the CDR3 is TGTGCCAGCACCGTAAGCGGGTCTAGCACAGATACGCAGTATTTT.

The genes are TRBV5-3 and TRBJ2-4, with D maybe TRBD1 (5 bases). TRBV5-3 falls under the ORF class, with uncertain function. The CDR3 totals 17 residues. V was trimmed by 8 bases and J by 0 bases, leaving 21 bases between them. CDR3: CASCAGHPDLAKNIQYF. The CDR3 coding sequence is TGTGCCAGTTGCGCAGGGCATCCCGACTTAGCCAAAAACATTCAGTACTTC.

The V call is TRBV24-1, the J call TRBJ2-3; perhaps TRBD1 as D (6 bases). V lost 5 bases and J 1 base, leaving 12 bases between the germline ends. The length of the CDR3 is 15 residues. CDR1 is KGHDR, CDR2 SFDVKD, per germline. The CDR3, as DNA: TGTGCCACCAGTGCGGCGGCAGGGGGCACAGATACGCAGTATTTT. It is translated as CATSAAAGGTDTQYF.

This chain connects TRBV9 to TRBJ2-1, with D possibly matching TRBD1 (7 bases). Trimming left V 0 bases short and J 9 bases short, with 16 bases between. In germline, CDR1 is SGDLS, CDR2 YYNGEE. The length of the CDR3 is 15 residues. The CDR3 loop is CASSVEGGGTGEQFF. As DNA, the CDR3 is TGTGCCAGCAGCGTAGAAGGAGGGGGCACGGGTGAGCAGTTCTTC.

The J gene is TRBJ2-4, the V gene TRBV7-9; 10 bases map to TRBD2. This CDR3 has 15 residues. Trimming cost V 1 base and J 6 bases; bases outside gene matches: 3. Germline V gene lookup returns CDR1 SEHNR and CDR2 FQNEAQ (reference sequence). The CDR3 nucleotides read TGTGCCAGCAGCTTAGGTCCTAGCGGGAGAAACATTCAGTACTTC. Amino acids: CASSLGPSGRNIQYF.

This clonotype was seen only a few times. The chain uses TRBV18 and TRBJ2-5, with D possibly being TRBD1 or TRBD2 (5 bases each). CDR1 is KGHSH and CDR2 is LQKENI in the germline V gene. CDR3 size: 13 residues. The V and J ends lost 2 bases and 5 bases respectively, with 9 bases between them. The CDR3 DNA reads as TGTGCCAGCTCACCAGGGGACCGGGAGACCCAGTACTTC. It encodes CASSPGDRETQYF.